These 15 T cell receptor beta chains originate from one sample sequenced in a study of molecular identifiers for immune sequencing clone quantification. TCRdb passed the PCR reads through MiXCR, listing each CDR3 protein once. Seen here are 400,000 to 600,000 distinct CDR3 sequences, 20% to 25% observed once, and the top ten hold about 0.8%. Input material: naive CD8+ T cells from blood, with Jurkat cell RNA spiked in. Subset given: FACS-sorted CD8+CD4-CCR7+CD45RA+ naive T cells. These receptors originate from a human donor in good health. Some libraries in this study had Jurkat cell RNA spiked in.

In its sample, this clonotype was seen a few times. The rearrangement joins TRBV7-9 to TRBJ1-2, with TRBD1 identical over 12 bases. From germline, CDR1 is SEHNR and CDR2 FQNEAQ (reference sequence). With V trimmed by 5 bases and J by 6 bases, 4 bases remained unmatched. The CDR3 is 14 residues long. In nucleotides, the CDR3 is TGTGCCAGCAGCCCGGGACAGGGGGCGAATGGCTACACCTTC. Residues: CASSPGQGANGYTF.

This clonotype has a handful of counts. The chain recombines TRBV10-3 with TRBJ2-7, with D hard to call. The CDR3 length is 14 residues. Germline V CDR1 and CDR2: ENHRY, SYGVKD. Trimming removed 5 bases at V and 6 bases at J, with 17 bases between. The CDR3, as DNA: TGTGCCATCAGTTCTGGGCAGGACCCTCGCGAGCAGTACTTC. It translates to CAISSGQDPREQYF.

This clonotype was recorded at least ten times. The chain has TRBV20-1 and TRBJ2-7, with D unresolved. V dropped 5 bases and J dropped 3 bases, with 8 bases sitting between them. The CDR3 sequence is 11 residues long. From germline, CDR1 is DFQATT and CDR2 SNEGSKA (reference sequence). The chain's CDR3 is CSAPISYEQYF. The CDR3 DNA follows: TGCAGTGCTCCGATAAGCTACGAGCAGTACTTC.

This clonotype was observed a single time. A read error may be the cause here, since a much bigger clone is one base away. CDR3 nucleotide sequence: TGTGCCAGCAGCTCTCACCCGGGACTAGCGAAGAGCACAGATACGCAGTATTTT. It codes for CASSSHPGLAKSTDTQYF. The J gene is TRBJ2-3, the V gene TRBV6-6; 10 nucleotides match TRBD2. CDR1 and CDR2 from the germline V gene are MNHNY and SVGAGI (reference sequence). The CDR3 totals 18 residues. Losses at the gene ends were 6 bases for V and 0 bases for J; bases not matched to a gene: 12.

This clonotype was seen at least ten times. The rearrangement uses TRBV6-9 and TRBJ2-3, with 7 bases lining up with TRBD2. The CDR3 is 17 amino acids. The J segment lost 2 bases and the V segment lost 4 bases, leaving 12 bases of the junction unmatched. Germline values: CDR1 MNHGY, CDR2 SVAAGI. DNA for the CDR3: TGTGCCAGCAGTTCTGAGGGGAGCGGGGACCCCACAGATACGCAGTATTTT. It translates to CASSSEGSGDPTDTQYF.

V and J are TRBV27 and TRBJ2-2, with 8 nucleotides matching TRBD1. The CDR3 contains 17 residues. Germline CDR1 MNHEY, CDR2 SMNVEV (reference sequence). The trim removed 0 bases at V and 4 bases at J, leaving 7 bases unmatched. Here the CDR3 reads CASSLSGGQGGTGELFF. The CDR3 bases are TGTGCCAGCAGTTTATCGGGTGGACAGGGTGGCACCGGGGAGCTGTTTTTT.

The CDR3 spells CASSYRGYGELFF. The CDR3 bases are TGTGCCAGCAGTTACCGGGGTTACGGGGAGCTGTTTTTT. This rearrangement joins TRBV6-2 or TRBV6-3 to TRBJ2-2, with D perhaps matching TRBD2 (5 bases). The CDR3 totals 13 residues. Germline CDR1 and CDR2: MNHEY and SVGEGT. Trimming shortened V by 2 bases and J by 7 bases, and 8 bases separated the two germline ends.

With regard to this clonotype: This may be a read error, as it is one base from a much larger clone. The V and J genes are TRBV7-8 and TRBJ2-3; D is possibly TRBD1 (5 bases). The end of the DNA fits TRBJ1-5 better, so the J call may be wrong. The CDR3 length is 13 residues. CDR1 is SGHVS and CDR2 is FQNEAQ in the germline V gene. This CDR3 reads CASLGPRTDTQHF. In DNA form, the CDR3 reads TGTGCCAGCCTGGGACCGCGCACAGATACGCAGCATTTT.

The V and J genes are TRBV7-6 and TRBJ2-5; 7 nucleotides line up with TRBD2. This CDR3 is built from 16 residues. CDR1 and CDR2 from the germline V gene are SGHVS and FNYEAQ. The J segment lost 0 bases and the V segment lost 5 bases, leaving 9 bases of the junction unmatched. CDR3 loop: CASSENYSGYQETQYF. CDR3 DNA: TGTGCCAGCAGCGAGAACTATAGCGGGTACCAAGAGACCCAGTACTTC.

Worth noting for this clonotype: One end of the junction is discordant with germline, which a read error may explain. The chain uses TRBV30 and TRBJ2-7; D gene unclear. Germline V lookup: CDR1 GTSNPN, CDR2 SVGIG (reference sequence). CDR3 size: 11 residues. In DNA, the CDR3 is TGTGCCAGGAGTGTAACAACCGAGCAGTACTTC. Amino acids: CARSVTTEQYF.

This clonotype was detected ten times or more. V usage is TRBV4-3 and J usage is TRBJ1-1; D remains ambiguous. The length of the CDR3 is 15 residues. CDR1 is LGHNA, CDR2 YSLEER, per germline. V was trimmed by 0 bases and J by 1 base, leaving 9 bases between them. The CDR3 sequence: CASSQDQAGNTEAFF. In DNA form, the CDR3 reads TGCGCCAGCAGCCAAGATCAGGCAGGGAACACTGAAGCTTTCTTT.

This clonotype was observed once. The junction departs from the called germline gene at one end, perhaps through a read error. The J gene is TRBJ2-3, the V gene TRBV13; D unresolved. In germline, CDR1 is PRHDT, CDR2 FYEKMQ (reference sequence). There are 11 residues in the CDR3. The CDR3 coding sequence is TGTGCCAGCTGCTTTTCCGATACGCAGTATTTT. Translation: CASCFSDTQYF.

This clonotype was found many times. This chain uses TRBV20-1 with TRBJ1-3; weak D call: TRBD1 (5 bases). The CDR3 sequence is 12 residues long. The germline V gene encodes CDR1 DFQATT and CDR2 SNEGSKA (reference sequence). The CDR3 loop is CGSKTAGNTIYF. In DNA, the CDR3 is TGCGGTTCCAAGACAGCTGGAAACACCATATATTTT.

V and J are TRBV7-6 and TRBJ2-3; no definite D call. In germline, CDR1 is SGHVS, CDR2 FNYEAQ. The CDR3 is made up of 14 amino acids. V lost 2 bases and J lost 2, with 8 bases in between. CDR3 residues: CASSLFGNTDTQYF. The CDR3 DNA is TGTGCCAGCAGCTTATTCGGTAACACAGATACGCAGTATTTT.

The chain combines TRBV19 with TRBJ2-5; D gene unclear. The CDR3 has 15 residues. CDR1 and CDR2 (germline): LNHDA, SQIVND (reference sequence). The ends were cut back, 8 bases at V and 0 bases at J, with 16 bases in the middle. CDR3 amino acids: CASSWARENQETQYF. DNA for the CDR3: TGTGCCAGTTCTTGGGCTAGAGAAAACCAAGAGACCCAGTACTTC.